This T cell receptor (beta chain) was sequenced during a study of blood T cells in healthy people across ages. V lost 6 bases, J lost 8 bases, and 5 bases stayed unmatched. CDR1 is MGHRA, CDR2 YSYEKL, per germline. The CDR3 covers 14 residues. The authors ran a second PCR of about 7 to 12 cycles using a sample-barcoded 5' primer and a J-beta primer mix. MiXCR, run by TCRdb on the 5' RACE reads, gives a single entry per CDR3 protein. The table has 710,000 or so distinct CDR3 sequences, around 32% seen once. The specimen was blood. The clonotype originates from a woman of 80 years or more in good health. The rearrangement joins TRBV4-1 to TRBJ2-3; 13 nucleotides line up with TRBD2. CDR3 nucleotides: TGCGCCAGCAGGACTAGCGGGGGGAGCCCTACGCAGTATTTT. This translates into CASRTSGGSPTQYF.